This T cell receptor (beta chain) was recorded in a study of cytomegalovirus exposure and HLA in healthy donors. On the study more broadly: HLA-typed donors were the source of about 81 million unique TCRs held in an early data release.

Study-level points and caveats: The likely origin of a cluster of highly shared sequence variants was a sequencing artifact. It was reported in a later analysis that an Asian-associated ancestry cluster showed fewer N-insertions than the 666-donor mean. Links to common viral pathogens appeared, in a later analysis, for several of the most significant clusters.

The PCR used 60 Vbeta and 13 Jbeta primers. Using immunoSEQ multiplex PCR, the repertoire was profiled, and TCRdb retains in-frame clones only, with some absent. The sample lists roughly 200,000 clones, over 9.5% occurring once. On this clone itself: The antigen is undetermined.

The CDR3 is 13 residues long. The germline V gene has CDR1 SGHTA and CDR2 FQGTGA. V trimming: 3 bases; J trimming: 4 bases; junction bases outside the gene matches: 1. J is TRBJ1-1 and V is TRBV7-3; 8 bases are shared with TRBD1. This sequence was found in a man aged 45 to 65 in good health and CMV-seropositive. Sequenced sample: PBMCs. The CDR3 loop is CASSLDRATEAFF. The CDR3 nucleotides are TGTGCCAGCAGCTTGGACAGGGCCACTGAAGCTTTCTTT.